The TCR beta chain under discussion was sequenced for a study of PD-1 blockade in classical Hodgkin lymphoma. All patients relapsed after autologous stem cell transplantation, and brentuximab vedotin exposure varied. Profiled with immunoSEQ multiplex PCR; TCRdb holds only in-frame clones, not every one. The table lists 5,500 to 8,500 clones, almost 85% of them singletons. V dropped 0 bases and J dropped 2 bases, with 5 bases sitting between them. Germline CDR1 reads SGHRS; CDR2 reads YFSETQ. CDR3 length: 13 residues. The source is a human donor with classical Hodgkin lymphoma. V gene TRBV5-1 combines with J gene TRBJ1-1, with D uncertain. The sample here was peripheral blood mononuclear cells (PBMCs), taken at baseline. The DNA for the CDR3 is TGCGCCAGCAGCTTGGGCCCCAACACTGAAGCTTTCTTT. Translated: CASSLGPNTEAFF.